The 23 T cell receptor beta chains below all came from one sample that was sequenced in a study of graft-versus-host responses after intestinal transplantation. These receptors lack a known antigen. Libraries were prepared by immunoSEQ multiplex PCR; TCRdb keeps only in-frame clonotypes and omits some of them. The profile shows approximately 90,000 clones, about 90% of them singletons. The source was unstimulated CD8+ T cells sorted from spleen or lymph node cells, collected before transplant. The receptors were sampled from a human donor who was the organ donor for an intestinal transplant.

This sequence joins TRBV4-1 and TRBJ2-5, with a weak D call TRBD2 (5 bases). Per germline, CDR1 MGHRA and CDR2 YSYEKL. The V end lost 5 bases, the J end lost 5 bases, and 12 bases lay between the germline ends. CDR3 size: 13 residues. CDR3 amino acids: CASSAGVLETQYF. CDR3 coding DNA: TGCGCCAGCAGCGCGGGCGTCCTGGAGACCCAGTACTTC.

This chain links TRBV7-3 with TRBJ2-1, with 8 bases lining up with TRBD1. V dropped 4 bases and J dropped 4; count of bases not matched to a gene: 6. The CDR3 consists of 15 residues. Germline lookup yields CDR1 SGHTA and CDR2 FQGTGA. In DNA form, the CDR3 reads TGTGCCAGCAGCTCTACCGGGACAGGTTACAATGAGCAGTTCTTC. Its protein is CASSSTGTGYNEQFF. Variable domain in full (rest from reference TRBV7-3 and TRBJ2-1): GAGVSQTPSNKVTEKGKYVELRCDPISGHTALYWYRQSLGQGPEFLIYFQGTGAADDSGLPNDRFFAVRPEGSVSTLKIQRTERGDSAVYLCASSSTGTGYNEQFFGPGTRLTVL.

The CDR3 reads CASSWDRGYEQYF. The CDR3 bases are TGTGCCAGCAGTTGGGACAGGGGTTACGAGCAGTACTTC. This rearrangement joins TRBV6-5 to TRBJ2-7; 10 nucleotides line up with TRBD1. There are 13 residues in the CDR3. Germline V CDR1 and CDR2: MNHEY, SVGAGI. V trimming: 4 bases; J trimming: 4 bases; junction bases outside the gene matches: 1.

The chain carries TRBV11-2 and TRBJ1-4, with a tentative D call TRBD1 (6 bases). The CDR3 extends over 15 amino acids. Germline CDR1 SGHAT, CDR2 FQNNGV. Deletions cut 1 base from V and 2 bases from J, with 8 bases between. The CDR3 sequence: CASSLVQGTNEKLFF. In DNA, the CDR3 is TGTGCCAGCAGCTTAGTCCAGGGGACTAATGAAAAACTGTTTTTT.

This rearrangement joins TRBV27 to TRBJ1-6; the match to TRBD1 covers 8 bases. CDR1 is MNHEY, CDR2 SMNVEV, per germline (reference sequence). V shed 7 bases and J 7 bases; nucleotides not matched to a gene: 6. The length of the CDR3 is 14 residues. The CDR3, as DNA: TGTGCCAGCACAGGGGGCTTAGGAAATTCACCCCTCCACTTT. Protein product: CASTGGLGNSPLHF.

The rearrangement uses TRBV4-3 and TRBJ1-2, with 10 bases identical to TRBD1. This CDR3 is 18 amino acids long. Germline values: CDR1 LGHNA, CDR2 YSLEER. V lost 1 base and J lost 7; bases outside the gene matches: 15. The CDR3 DNA follows: TGCGCCAGCAGCCAAGTCGAGTATGAGACAGGGGGCCCCGTTGGCTACACCTTC. This sequence encodes CASSQVEYETGGPVGYTF.

Note on this clone: In the same sample, other DNA sequences code for this CDR3. Here the CDR3 DNA reads TGCGCCAGCAGCCAGGTACCGGACAGGCCCAATCAGCCCCAGCATTTT. It yields the protein CASSQVPDRPNQPQHF. This chain uses TRBV4-1 with TRBJ1-5; TRBD1 agrees at 7 bases. The CDR3 extends over 16 amino acids. Germline values: CDR1 MGHRA, CDR2 YSYEKL. V lost 3 bases, J lost 3 bases, and 8 bases stayed unmatched.

Concerning this clone itself: Other DNA sequences in this specimen translate into the identical CDR3. The chain joins TRBV9 to TRBJ2-5; 11 bases are a match to TRBD2. CDR1 and CDR2 from the germline V gene are SGDLS and YYNGEE. J was trimmed by 4 bases and V by 4 bases; bases with no gene match: 9. The CDR3 has 16 amino acids. The CDR3 DNA is TGTGCCAGCAGCCCATGGACTAGCGGGCATGGAGAGACCCAGTACTTC. It translates to CASSPWTSGHGETQYF.

This chain connects TRBV28 to TRBJ2-3, with 8 nucleotides matching TRBD2. Germline assignment: CDR1 MDHEN and CDR2 SYDVKM. J was trimmed by 0 bases and V by 5 bases; bases with no gene match: 4. This CDR3 spans 15 amino acids. CDR3 coding DNA: TGTGCCAGCAGTGAACTAGCGGAAAGCACAGATACGCAGTATTTT. This sequence encodes CASSELAESTDTQYF.

The genes are TRBV27 and TRBJ1-2; 9 positions agree with TRBD1. CDR3 length: 24 amino acids. With 5 bases clipped from V and 0 bases from J, the junction kept 31 bases outside the gene matches. Germline lookup yields CDR1 MNHEY and CDR2 SMNVEV (reference sequence). DNA of the CDR3: TGTGCCAGCAGTATCCGGGGACAGGGCGCCTTTATCGATCCCAGAGTAGGAGCTAACTATGGCTACACCTTC. Residues: CASSIRGQGAFIDPRVGANYGYTF.

The rearrangement uses TRBV6-5 and TRBJ2-2; tentative D call: TRBD2 (6 bases). Trimming shortened V by 0 bases and J by 8 bases, and 16 bases separated the two germline ends. The CDR3 extends over 16 amino acids. The germline V gene encodes CDR1 MNHEY and CDR2 SVGAGI. The chain's CDR3 is CASSYSSWGDRGELFF. The CDR3 coding sequence is TGTGCCAGCAGTTACTCGAGCTGGGGGGATCGAGGGGAGCTGTTTTTT.

The chain recombines TRBV18 with TRBJ2-7; D is undetermined. CDR3 size: 13 residues. CDR1 and CDR2 (germline): KGHSH, LQKENI. V shed 3 bases and J shed 5 bases, with 11 bases lying between them. The CDR3 sequence: CASSPLRVNEQYF. CDR3 coding DNA: TGTGCCAGCTCACCGCTCCGGGTTAACGAGCAGTACTTC. The entire variable domain, with the rest obtained from reference TRBV18 and TRBJ2-7, is as follows: NAGVMQNPRHLVRRRGQEARLRCSPMKGHSHVYWYRQLPEEGLKFMVYLQKENIIDESGMPKERFSAEFPKEGPSILRIQQVVRGDSAAYFCASSPLRVNEQYFGPGTRLTVT.

The V gene is TRBV27, the J gene TRBJ2-3; 8 bases align to TRBD1. CDR1 MNHEY and CDR2 SMNVEV come from the germline V gene (reference sequence). V shed 5 bases and J 3 bases; nucleotides not matched to a gene: 7. The CDR3 contains 15 residues. CDR3 DNA: TGTGCCAGCAGTCCACTCGACAGGGGAACAGATACGCAGTATTTT. Its translation: CASSPLDRGTDTQYF.

The genes are TRBV27 and TRBJ2-7; tentative D call: TRBD2 (5 bases). Germline CDR1 is MNHEY and CDR2 is SMNVEV (reference sequence). The CDR3 is 14 residues long. With 1 base removed from V and 4 bases from J, the gap between germline ends came to 11 bases. CDR3 in DNA: TGTGCCAGCAGTTTATTTTCGACGGGGTACGAGCAGTACTTC. Protein sequence: CASSLFSTGYEQYF.

J is TRBJ2-7 and V is TRBV14; D is ambiguous. Per germline, CDR1 SGHDN and CDR2 FVKESK. There are 12 residues in the CDR3. The germline V and J ends were trimmed by 2 bases and 4 bases, with 6 bases remaining between them. In DNA, the CDR3 is TGTGCCAGCAGCCAATCGGTGTACGAGCAGTACTTC. It specifies CASSQSVYEQYF.

V is TRBV29-1 and J is TRBJ1-5; the D gene is possibly TRBD1 (5 bases). Germline lookup yields CDR1 SQVTM and CDR2 ANQGSEA. Trimming removed 7 bases from V and 7 bases from J, with 20 bases in between. The CDR3 has 14 amino acids. The CDR3 sequence is CSALTPMTDQPQHF. CDR3 sequence (DNA): TGCAGCGCTTTAACTCCGATGACAGACCAGCCCCAGCATTTT.

The chain has TRBV27 and TRBJ2-5; the match to TRBD2 covers 7 bases. Matching the DNA end better, TRBJ2-7 makes the J call doubtful. This CDR3 has 17 amino acids. From germline, CDR1 is MNHEY and CDR2 SMNVEV (reference sequence). The CDR3 protein is CASSLAGTTRSFYEQYF. DNA for the CDR3: TGTGCCAGCAGTTTAGCCGGGACTACAAGATCCTTCTACGAGCAGTACTTC.

The V call is TRBV6-6, the J call TRBJ2-2; 8 nucleotides line up with TRBD1. Germline loops: CDR1 MNHNY, CDR2 SVGAGI (reference sequence). This CDR3 is built from 16 residues. V lost 6 bases, J lost 1 base, and 7 bases stayed unmatched. The CDR3 protein is CASRTPGGENTGELFF. CDR3 DNA sequence: TGTGCCAGCAGAACCCCAGGGGGCGAGAACACCGGGGAGCTGTTTTTT.

The chain employs TRBV9 and TRBJ2-1; 9 nucleotides align to TRBD1. In germline, CDR1 is SGDLS, CDR2 YYNGEE. J gave up 2 bases and V 4 bases, and 10 bases lay outside the gene matches. This CDR3 comprises 17 residues. For the CDR3, the DNA is TGTGCCAGCAGCCACAGGGGACAGGGAGCAACCTACAATGAGCAGTTCTTC. Amino acids: CASSHRGQGATYNEQFF.

The CDR3 DNA sequence: TGTGCCAGCAGTGAAACAGGGGTAGCCAAAAACATTCAGTACTTC. This codes for CASSETGVAKNIQYF. The chain links TRBV6-1 to TRBJ2-4; 7 positions agree with TRBD1. The V and J ends lost 2 bases and 0 bases, in that order; junction bases with no gene match: 1. The CDR3 totals 15 residues. Germline CDR1 MNHNS, CDR2 SASEGT.

V and J are TRBV9 and TRBJ1-6; the D gene is possibly TRBD1 (6 bases). V was trimmed by 3 bases and J by 3 bases, leaving 10 bases between them. Germline V lookup: CDR1 SGDLS, CDR2 YYNGEE. The CDR3 covers 15 residues. The CDR3 DNA reads TGTGCCAGCAGCGCGGACAGCTTCTATAATTCACCCCTCCACTTT. Translation gives CASSADSFYNSPLHF.

The gene calls are TRBV5-3 and TRBJ1-5; 12 bases are shared with TRBD1. TRBV5-3 is annotated as an ORF whose role is uncertain. Trimming removed 6 bases from V and 1 base from J; junction bases left unmatched: 11. This CDR3 is 18 amino acids long. The CDR3 coding sequence is TGTGCCAGAATAAATCCGGGACAGGGGGCACGCAGCAATCAGCCCCAGCATTTT. Residues: CARINPGQGARSNQPQHF.

J is TRBJ1-2 and V is TRBV6-5; 9 positions match TRBD1. Germline V gene lookup returns CDR1 MNHEY and CDR2 SVGAGI. The CDR3 is made up of 16 amino acids. The ends lost 3 bases at V and 3 bases at J; junction bases unmatched: 8. CDR3: CASSYVGGQGDYGYTF. Written as DNA, the CDR3 is TGTGCCAGCAGTTATGTGGGGGGACAGGGAGACTATGGCTACACCTTC.